A selection of T cell receptor beta chains follows, all from one sample in a study of blood T cell repertoires in COVID-19. Sequencing was performed with immunoSEQ multiplex PCR; in TCRdb, only in-frame clones are kept and a portion is missing. The repertoire has roughly 140,000 clones, 84% of them found once; the top ten carry roughly 10%. Sequencing used peripheral blood. The receptors shown here come from a man in his 60s with active or convalescent COVID-19. Each CDR3 is given with its conserved first and last residue. The D gene is left open where the match is weak. Clone size is given for some rows only: seen once, a few or many times, or a class if the clone is expanded.

V	size	J	D	CDR3	DNA
TRBV12-3/TRBV12-4	NA	TRBJ2-5	NA	CASRQQETQYF	TGTGCCAGCAGACAGCAAGAGACCCAGTACTTC
TRBV6-5	NA	TRBJ2-1	TRBD2	CASSPTSGGGHEQFF	TGTGCCAGCAGTCCGACTAGCGGGGGGGGCCATGAGCAGTTCTTC
TRBV14	NA	TRBJ1-3	NA	CASSQVRYSGNTIYF	TGTGCCAGCAGCCAAGTTCGGTACTCTGGAAACACCATATATTTT
TRBV5-5	NA	TRBJ1-1	TRBD1	CASSLGQSEAFF	TGTGCCAGCAGCCTGGGACAGTCTGAAGCTTTCTTT
TRBV11-3	NA	TRBJ2-2	NA	CASKFMGGGTGELFF	TGTGCCAGCAAATTTATGGGGGGAGGAACCGGGGAGCTGTTTTTT
TRBV4-1	NA	TRBJ2-1	NA	CASSQGIRGRFWNEQFF	TGCGCCAGCAGCCAAGGAATACGGGGTCGGTTCTGGAATGAGCAGTTCTTC
TRBV19	once	TRBJ2-3	TRBD1	CASSSPGGARDTQYF	TGTGCCAGTAGTTCCCCAGGGGGTGCGCGAGATACGCAGTATTTT
TRBV2	NA	TRBJ2-7	NA	CASKAQGSPYEQYF	TGTGCCAGCAAAGCCCAGGGGTCCCCCTACGAGCAGTACTTC
TRBV18	NA	TRBJ2-2	TRBD1	CASSQSRDRDSGELFF	TGTGCCAGCTCGCAATCCAGGGACAGGGATTCCGGGGAGCTGTTTTTT
TRBV5-5	NA	TRBJ1-2	NA	CASSPRGRPEGYGYTF	TGTGCCAGCAGCCCCCGGGGTCGGCCCGAAGGATATGGCTACACCTTC
TRBV5-1	NA	TRBJ2-7	NA	CASSGGGHSYEQYF	TGCGCCAGCAGCGGCGGGGGCCACTCCTACGAGCAGTACTTC
TRBV18	NA	TRBJ1-5	TRBD1	CASSPGTEEKPQHF	TGTGCCAGCTCACCCGGGACAGAGGAAAAGCCCCAGCATTTT
TRBV19	NA	TRBJ1-5	TRBD1	CASSQPALLTGENQPQHF	TGTGCCAGTAGTCAACCCGCCCTATTGACAGGGGAAAATCAGCCCCAGCATTTT
TRBV9	NA	TRBJ2-3	TRBD1	CASSAPGQGDFWTDTQYF	TGTGCCAGCAGCGCCCCGGGACAGGGGGATTTTTGGACAGATACGCAGTATTTT
TRBV29-1	NA	TRBJ1-5	NA	CSVRDRSSNQPQHF	TGCAGCGTGAGAGACAGAAGTAGCAATCAGCCCCAGCATTTT
TRBV5-1	NA	TRBJ2-1	TRBD2	CASSWTSGGPDNEQFF	TGCGCCAGCAGCTGGACTAGCGGGGGCCCTGACAATGAGCAGTTCTTC
TRBV10-1	NA	TRBJ2-3	TRBD2	CASSDGTSGLFTDTQYF	TGCGCCAGCAGTGACGGGACTAGCGGATTATTCACAGATACGCAGTATTTT
TRBV3-1/TRBV3-2	once	TRBJ1-2	NA	CASSQAGIDYGYTF	TGTGCCAGCAGCCAAGCAGGGATCGACTATGGCTACACCTTC
TRBV7-2	NA	TRBJ1-2	NA	CASSLPTRGYGYTF	TGTGCCAGCAGCCTGCCAACACGAGGCTATGGCTACACCTTC
TRBV6-2/TRBV6-3	NA	TRBJ1-1	TRBD1	CASSYGRGRTEAFF	TGTGCCAGCAGTTACGGCAGGGGGAGAACTGAAGCTTTCTTT
TRBV7-2	NA	TRBJ1-2	NA	CASSLLADQTYGYTF	TGTGCCAGCAGCTTACTGGCGGATCAAACCTATGGCTACACCTTC
TRBV9	NA	TRBJ2-7	TRBD1	CASSVGAGTGPYEQYF	TGTGCCAGCAGCGTAGGGGCCGGGACAGGCCCTTACGAGCAGTACTTC
TRBV3-1/TRBV3-2	NA	TRBJ1-5	NA	CASSHDTGNQPQHF	TGTGCCAGCAGCCATGACACAGGCAATCAGCCCCAGCATTTT
TRBV4-1	NA	TRBJ2-1	TRBD2	CASSQGPPSGRRNEQFF	TGCGCCAGCAGCCAAGGTCCGCCTAGCGGCCGACGCAATGAGCAGTTCTTC
TRBV5-6	NA	TRBJ1-6	TRBD1	CASSERQGRSPLHF	TGTGCCAGCAGCGAGAGACAGGGCAGGTCACCCCTCCACTTT
TRBV20-1	once	TRBJ2-1	NA	CSASRLAMDEQFF	TGCAGTGCTAGTCGGCTAGCGATGGATGAGCAGTTCTTC
TRBV18	NA	TRBJ1-6	TRBD1	CASSPETGGRSPLHF	TGTGCCAGCTCACCAGAAACAGGGGGCCGATCACCCCTCCACTTT
TRBV6-1	NA	TRBJ1-4	NA	CASSDPHATNEKLFF	TGTGCCAGCAGTGACCCACACGCAACTAATGAAAAACTGTTTTTT
TRBV9	NA	TRBJ1-2	NA	CASSAEGGRYGYTF	TGTGCCAGCAGCGCTGAGGGGGGGCGCTATGGCTACACCTTC
TRBV4-3	once	TRBJ1-2	NA	CASSQAKGLINYGYTF	TGCGCCAGCAGCCAAGCTAAGGGACTGATTAACTATGGCTACACCTTC
TRBV2	NA	TRBJ1-2	NA	CASSEAPQNYGYTF	TGTGCCAGCAGTGAAGCTCCACAAAACTATGGCTACACCTTC
TRBV7-7	NA	TRBJ1-3	NA	CAVRTGNTIYF	TGTGCAGTGAGGACTGGAAACACCATATATTTT
TRBV4-1	once	TRBJ1-4	NA	CASSLTASSATNEKLFF	TGCGCCAGCAGCCTGACAGCTTCCTCTGCAACTAATGAAAAACTGTTTTTT
TRBV19	NA	TRBJ1-3	NA	CASRPRDSGNTIYF	TGTGCCAGTAGACCCAGGGACTCTGGAAACACCATATATTTT
TRBV14	NA	TRBJ1-2	NA	CASSPPDSYGYTF	TGTGCCAGCAGCCCGCCTGACAGCTATGGCTACACCTTC
TRBV27	NA	TRBJ2-2	TRBD2	CASSFRLAGHSNTGELFF	TGTGCCAGCAGTTTCCGACTAGCGGGGCATTCGAACACCGGGGAGCTGTTTTTT
TRBV6-5	NA	TRBJ2-5	TRBD2	CASSYLRAGSRETQYF	TGTGCCAGCAGTTACCTCAGAGCGGGATCGCGGGAGACCCAGTACTTC
TRBV7-9	NA	TRBJ2-2	NA	CASSLELGELFF	TGTGCCAGCAGCTTAGAGCTTGGGGAGCTGTTTTTT
TRBV2	NA	TRBJ1-5	NA	CASSEPRYGGNQPQHF	TGTGCCAGCAGTGAACCCCGTTACGGGGGCAATCAGCCCCAGCATTTT
TRBV24-1	NA	TRBJ2-1	NA	CATSDLTRAGDEQFF	TGTGCCACCAGTGATTTAACACGCGCCGGAGATGAGCAGTTCTTC
TRBV18	NA	TRBJ1-6	NA	CASSPAGNSPLHF	TGTGCCAGCTCACCAGCGGGTAATTCACCCCTCCACTTT
TRBV6-5	NA	TRBJ2-3	TRBD2	CASTGGSGTDTQYF	TGTGCCAGCACGGGGGGATCGGGAACAGATACGCAGTATTTT
TRBV20-1	NA	TRBJ1-2	NA	CSAFYPGGYTF	TGCAGTGCTTTCTACCCAGGGGGCTACACCTTC
TRBV7-9	NA	TRBJ2-3	NA	CASTLTSTDTQYF	TGTGCCAGCACCTTAACATCTACAGATACGCAGTATTTT
TRBV7-8	NA	TRBJ2-5	TRBD2	CATNREGFGETQYF	TGTGCCACTAACCGGGAGGGGTTTGGGGAGACCCAGTACTTC
TRBV6-4	NA	TRBJ2-2	TRBD1	CASSWDRNTGELFF	TGTGCCAGCAGTTGGGACAGGAACACCGGGGAGCTGTTTTTT
TRBV5-5	NA	TRBJ1-1	NA	CASSPDQGLTTEAFF	TGTGCCAGCAGCCCTGATCAGGGGCTCACCACTGAAGCTTTCTTT
TRBV5-1	NA	TRBJ1-1	NA	CASSLSQGAEAFF	TGCGCCAGCAGCTTATCGCAGGGCGCTGAAGCTTTCTTT
TRBV5-6	NA	TRBJ1-1	NA	CASSQDWKMNTEAFF	TGTGCCAGCAGCCAGGACTGGAAGATGAACACTGAAGCTTTCTTT
TRBV11-3	NA	TRBJ2-5	TRBD2	CASSPQTPVAGAAETQYF	TGTGCCAGCAGCCCACAAACTCCCGTAGCGGGAGCGGCAGAGACCCAGTACTTC
TRBV5-6	NA	TRBJ1-5	TRBD1	CASSKTGGAQPQHF	TGTGCCAGCAGCAAAACAGGGGGTGCTCAGCCCCAGCATTTT